The entry below describes one TCR beta chain. These data come from a study of blood T cell repertoires in COVID-19. Study as a whole: Sites in the United States, Italy and Spain provided acute and convalescent COVID-19 samples. In each case, the material was cDNA or gDNA derived from T cells, B-cell-depleted T cells, or PBMCs.

The CDR3 runs to 14 residues. CDR1 SQVTM and CDR2 ANQGSEA come from the germline V gene. The V segment lost 4 bases and the J segment 0 bases; nucleotides outside the gene matches: 4. Per the original data handling: Researchers report that nucleated cell counts were estimated from reference gene primer amplification. The protocol was immunoSEQ multiplex PCR, while the TCRdb copy is restricted to in-frame clones and leaves out a portion. V, J and clone size reflect that table, while D and trimming were determined from the DNA. This sample yields over 150,000 clones, of which about 91% are seen a single time; 3.9% belongs to the top ten.

Material: peripheral blood. This chain uses TRBV29-1 with TRBJ1-1; 8 bases are a match to TRBD1. The source of this sequence is a woman aged 55-70 years who had recovered from COVID-19. CDR3: CSVGTGILNTEAFF. CDR3 nucleotides: TGCAGCGTTGGGACAGGGATATTGAACACTGAAGCTTTCTTT. The entire variable domain, with the rest obtained from reference TRBV29-1 and TRBJ1-1, is as follows: SAVISQKPSRDICQRGTSLTIQCQVDSQVTMMFWYRQQPGQSLTLIATANQGSEATYESGFVIDKFPISRPNLTFSTLTVSNMSPEDSSIYLCSVGTGILNTEAFFGQGTRLTVV.